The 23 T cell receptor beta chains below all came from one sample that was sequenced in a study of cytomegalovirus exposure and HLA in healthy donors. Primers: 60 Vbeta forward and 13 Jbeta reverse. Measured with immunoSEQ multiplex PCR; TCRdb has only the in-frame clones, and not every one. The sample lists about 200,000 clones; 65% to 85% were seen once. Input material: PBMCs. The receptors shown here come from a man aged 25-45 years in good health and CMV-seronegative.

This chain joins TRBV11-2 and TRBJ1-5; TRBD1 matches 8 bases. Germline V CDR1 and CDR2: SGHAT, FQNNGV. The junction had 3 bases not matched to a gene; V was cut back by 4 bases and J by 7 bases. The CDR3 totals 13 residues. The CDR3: CASSWGQAQPQHF. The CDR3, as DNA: TGTGCCAGCAGCTGGGGACAGGCCCAGCCCCAGCATTTT.

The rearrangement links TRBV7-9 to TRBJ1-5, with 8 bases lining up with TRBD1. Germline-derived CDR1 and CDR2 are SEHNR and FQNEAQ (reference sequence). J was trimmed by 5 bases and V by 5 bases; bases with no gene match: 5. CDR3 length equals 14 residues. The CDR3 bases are TGTGCCAGCAGCCAGACAGGGGCGGATCAGCCCCAGCATTTT. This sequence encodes CASSQTGADQPQHF.

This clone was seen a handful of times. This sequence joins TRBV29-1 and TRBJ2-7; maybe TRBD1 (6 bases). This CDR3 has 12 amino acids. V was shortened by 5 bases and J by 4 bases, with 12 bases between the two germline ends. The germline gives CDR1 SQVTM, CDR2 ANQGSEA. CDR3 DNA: TGCAGCGTTAAAGGACAGCCATACGAGCAGTACTTC. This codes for CSVKGQPYEQYF.

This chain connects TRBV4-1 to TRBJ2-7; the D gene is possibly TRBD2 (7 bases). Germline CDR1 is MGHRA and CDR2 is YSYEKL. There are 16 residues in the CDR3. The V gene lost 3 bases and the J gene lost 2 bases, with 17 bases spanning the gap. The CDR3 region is CASSHITGRETYEQYF. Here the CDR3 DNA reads TGCGCCAGCAGCCACATCACAGGGAGGGAAACCTACGAGCAGTACTTC.

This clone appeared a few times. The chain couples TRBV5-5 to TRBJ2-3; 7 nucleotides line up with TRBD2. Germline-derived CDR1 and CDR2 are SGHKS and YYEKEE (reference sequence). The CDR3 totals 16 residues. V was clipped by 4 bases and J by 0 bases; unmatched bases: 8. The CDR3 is CASSTGAGTSTDTQYF. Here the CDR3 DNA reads TGTGCCAGCAGCACCGGAGCGGGGACCAGCACAGATACGCAGTATTTT. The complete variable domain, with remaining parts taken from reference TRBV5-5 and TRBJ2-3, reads DAGVTQSPTHLIKTRGQQVTLRCSPISGHKSVSWYQQVLGQGPQFIFQYYEKEERGRGNFPDRFSARQFPNYSSELNVNALLLGDSALYLCASSTGAGTSTDTQYFGPGTRLTVL.

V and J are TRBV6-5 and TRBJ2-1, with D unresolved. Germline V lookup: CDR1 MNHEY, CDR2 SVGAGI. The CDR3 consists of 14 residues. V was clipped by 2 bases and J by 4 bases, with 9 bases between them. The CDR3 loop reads CASSYKFRYNEQFF. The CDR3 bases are TGTGCCAGCAGTTACAAGTTTAGATACAATGAGCAGTTCTTC.

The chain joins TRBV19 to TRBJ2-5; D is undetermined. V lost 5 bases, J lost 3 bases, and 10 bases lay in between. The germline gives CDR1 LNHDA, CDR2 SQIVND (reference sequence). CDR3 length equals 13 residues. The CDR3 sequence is CASSRSAKETQYF. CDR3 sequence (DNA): TGTGCCAGTAGTCGGTCAGCGAAAGAGACCCAGTACTTC. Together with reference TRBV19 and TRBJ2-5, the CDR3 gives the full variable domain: DGGITQSPKYLFRKEGQNVTLSCEQNLNHDAMYWYRQDPGQGLRLIYYSQIVNDFQKGDIAEGYSVSREKKESFPLTVTSAQKNPTAFYLCASSRSAKETQYFGPGTRLLVL.

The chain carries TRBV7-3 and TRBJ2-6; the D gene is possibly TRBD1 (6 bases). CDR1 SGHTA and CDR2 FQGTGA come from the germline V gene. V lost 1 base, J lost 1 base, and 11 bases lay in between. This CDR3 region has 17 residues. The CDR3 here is CASSLIRTVSGANVLTF. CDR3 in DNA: TGTGCCAGCAGCTTAATCCGGACAGTGTCTGGGGCCAACGTCCTGACTTTC.

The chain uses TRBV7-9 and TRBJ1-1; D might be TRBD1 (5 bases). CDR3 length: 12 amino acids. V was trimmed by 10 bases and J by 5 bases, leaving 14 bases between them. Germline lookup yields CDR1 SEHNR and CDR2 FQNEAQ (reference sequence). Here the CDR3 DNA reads TGTGCCACACGGGGACTCCAAACTGAAGCTTTCTTT. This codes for CATRGLQTEAFF.

CDR3: CASSVGGLAGGLETQYF. The CDR3 coding sequence is TGTGCCAGCAGCGTAGGGGGACTAGCGGGGGGGCTCGAGACCCAGTACTTC. The V call is TRBV9, the J call TRBJ2-5; 16 bases fit TRBD2. V lost 0 bases and J lost 5; bases outside the gene matches: 4. The CDR3 has 17 amino acids. In germline, CDR1 is SGDLS, CDR2 YYNGEE.

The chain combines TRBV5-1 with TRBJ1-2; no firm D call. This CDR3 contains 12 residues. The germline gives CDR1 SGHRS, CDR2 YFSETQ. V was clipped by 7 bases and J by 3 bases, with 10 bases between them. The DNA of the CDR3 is TGCGCCAGCCCCCCCCTTCACTATGGCTACACCTTC. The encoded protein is CASPPLHYGYTF.

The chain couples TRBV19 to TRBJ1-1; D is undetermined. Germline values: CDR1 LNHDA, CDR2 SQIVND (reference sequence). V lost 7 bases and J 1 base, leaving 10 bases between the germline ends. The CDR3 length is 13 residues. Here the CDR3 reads CASTGVANTEAFF. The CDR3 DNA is TGTGCCAGTACCGGAGTGGCGAACACTGAAGCTTTCTTT.

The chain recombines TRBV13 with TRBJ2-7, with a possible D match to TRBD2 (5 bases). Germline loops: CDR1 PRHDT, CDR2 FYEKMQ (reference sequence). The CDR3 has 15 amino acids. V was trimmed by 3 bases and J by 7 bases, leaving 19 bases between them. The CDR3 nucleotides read TGTGCCAGCAGCTTCGCGAGGGATCCGCTACGGGAGCAGTACTTC. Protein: CASSFARDPLREQYF.

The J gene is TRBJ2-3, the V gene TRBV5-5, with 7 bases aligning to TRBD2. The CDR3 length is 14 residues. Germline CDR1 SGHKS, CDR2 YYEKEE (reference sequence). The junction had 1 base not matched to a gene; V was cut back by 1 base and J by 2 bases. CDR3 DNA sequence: TGTGCCAGCAGCTTGCTAGCGGACACAGATACGCAGTATTTT. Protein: CASSLLADTDTQYF.

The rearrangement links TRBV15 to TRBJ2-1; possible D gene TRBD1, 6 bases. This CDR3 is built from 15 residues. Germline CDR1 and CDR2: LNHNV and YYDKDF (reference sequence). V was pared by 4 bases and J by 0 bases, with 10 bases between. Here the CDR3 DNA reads TGTGCCACCAGCACAACAGGGAGCTCCTACAATGAGCAGTTCTTC. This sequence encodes CATSTTGSSYNEQFF.

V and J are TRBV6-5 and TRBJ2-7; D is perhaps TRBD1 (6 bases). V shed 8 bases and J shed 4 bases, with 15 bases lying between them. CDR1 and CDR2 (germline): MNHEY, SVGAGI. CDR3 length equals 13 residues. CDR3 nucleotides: TGTGCCAGCCGGCAGGCCCAGGGGTACGAGCAGTACTTC. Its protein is CASRQAQGYEQYF.

CDR3 protein: CASSLDSPSTDTQYF. The CDR3 DNA reads TGTGCCAGCAGCTTGGACAGTCCTAGCACAGATACGCAGTATTTT. V gene TRBV9 combines with J gene TRBJ2-3; maybe TRBD1 (6 bases). Germline CDR1 and CDR2: SGDLS and YYNGEE. The CDR3 runs to 15 residues. The ends were cut back, 4 bases at V and 0 bases at J, with 12 bases in the middle. Full variable domain (rest looked up from reference TRBV9 and TRBJ2-3): DSGVTQTPKHLITATGQRVTLRCSPRSGDLSVYWYQQSLDQGLQFLIQYYNGEERAKGNILERFSAQQFPDLHSELNLSSLELGDSALYFCASSLDSPSTDTQYFGPGTRLTVL.

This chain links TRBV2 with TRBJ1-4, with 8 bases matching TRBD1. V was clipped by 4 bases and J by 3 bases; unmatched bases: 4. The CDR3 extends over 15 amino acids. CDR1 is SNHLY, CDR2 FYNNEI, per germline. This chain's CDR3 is CASSGDRMANEKLFF. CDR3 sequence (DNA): TGTGCCAGCAGTGGGGACAGGATGGCTAATGAAAAACTGTTTTTT.

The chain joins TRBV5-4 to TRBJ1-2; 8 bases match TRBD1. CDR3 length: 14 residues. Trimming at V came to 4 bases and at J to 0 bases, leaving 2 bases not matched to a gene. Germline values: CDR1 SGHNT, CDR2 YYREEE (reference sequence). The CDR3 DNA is TGTGCCAGCAGCCCGGGACAGGCTAACTATGGCTACACCTTC. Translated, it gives CASSPGQANYGYTF.

In DNA, the CDR3 is TGTGCCAGCAGTTACGGGACAGGGGTCAGCACTGAAGCTTTCTTT. Translation gives CASSYGTGVSTEAFF. The chain employs TRBV6-5 and TRBJ1-1; 10 positions agree with TRBD1. CDR1 MNHEY and CDR2 SVGAGI come from the germline V gene. This CDR3 has 15 residues. The ends lost 2 bases at V and 4 bases at J; junction bases unmatched: 4.

CDR3 bases: TGTGCCAGCAGCTTCCCTCCCCAGAACGAGCAGTACTTC. This sequence encodes CASSFPPQNEQYF. The chain has TRBV7-9 and TRBJ2-7; D uncertain. CDR1 SEHNR and CDR2 FQNEAQ come from the germline V gene (reference sequence). Trimming left V 3 bases short and J 5 bases short, with 11 bases between. The CDR3 is 13 amino acids.

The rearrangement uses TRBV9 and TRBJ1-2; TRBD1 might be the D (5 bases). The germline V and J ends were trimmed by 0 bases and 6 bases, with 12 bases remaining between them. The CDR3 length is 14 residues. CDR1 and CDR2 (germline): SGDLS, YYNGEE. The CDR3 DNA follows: TGTGCCAGCAGCGTAGGGGGCCGGTCTGATGGCTACACCTTC. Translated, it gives CASSVGGRSDGYTF.

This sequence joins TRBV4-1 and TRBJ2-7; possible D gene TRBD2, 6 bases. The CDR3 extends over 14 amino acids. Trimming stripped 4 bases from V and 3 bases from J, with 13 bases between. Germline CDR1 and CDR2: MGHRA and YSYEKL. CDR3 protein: CASSRREENYEQYF. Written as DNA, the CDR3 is TGCGCCAGCAGCCGGAGGGAGGAGAACTACGAGCAGTACTTC.